The 11 T cell receptor beta chains listed next were all sequenced from one sample in a study of shared clonotypes between healthy human individuals. Repertoires were generated with immunoSEQ multiplex PCR, while TCRdb's copy carries only in-frame clones and drops some. Of 2,500,000 or so clones listed, around 90% are singletons. Sequenced sample: naive CD4+ T cells sorted from blood. Noted subset: CD45RA+ positively selected. The origin of the receptors is a man aged 18 to 30 in good health.

This chain uses TRBV10-3 with TRBJ2-1; 7 positions agree with TRBD1. The ends lost 4 bases at V and 8 bases at J; junction bases unmatched: 2. Germline loops: CDR1 ENHRY, CDR2 SYGVKD. CDR3 length equals 12 residues. This CDR3 is CAISGQGDEQFF. DNA of the CDR3: TGTGCCATCAGTGGACAGGGTGATGAGCAGTTCTTC.

The rearrangement uses TRBV7-2 and TRBJ2-7, with a weak D call TRBD2 (5 bases). Trimming cost V 3 bases and J 1 base, with 16 bases left between them. This CDR3 has 16 residues. Germline V CDR1 and CDR2: SGHTA, FQGNSA. CDR3 residues: CASSFTGNSGSYEQYF. Here the CDR3 DNA reads TGTGCCAGCAGCTTTACCGGGAACAGTGGGTCCTACGAGCAGTACTTC.

The chain joins TRBV27 to TRBJ2-7; tentatively, D is TRBD1 (6 bases). CDR1 MNHEY and CDR2 SMNVEV come from the germline V gene (reference sequence). CDR3 length: 14 residues. V lost 6 bases to trimming and J lost 2 bases, with 14 bases between them. CDR3 sequence: CASSPGDAPYEQYF. CDR3 sequence (DNA): TGTGCCAGCAGCCCAGGGGATGCCCCCTACGAGCAGTACTTC.

This clone was observed a few times. V usage is TRBV6-6 and J usage is TRBJ1-1; 7 nucleotides align to TRBD1. Per germline, CDR1 MNHNY and CDR2 SVGAGI (reference sequence). This CDR3 comprises 15 residues. V was clipped by 6 bases and J by 0 bases; unmatched bases: 7. DNA for the CDR3: TGTGCCAGCAGACTTACCGGGACAGTGAACACTGAAGCTTTCTTT. The encoded protein is CASRLTGTVNTEAFF.

The J gene is TRBJ2-2, the V gene TRBV14, with D unresolved. V lost 1 base and J 3 bases, leaving 6 bases between the germline ends. CDR1 and CDR2 from the germline V gene are SGHDN and FVKESK. The CDR3 covers 14 residues. CDR3 bases: TGTGCCAGCAGCCAAGGACGTGACACCGGGGAGCTGTTTTTT. Translated, it gives CASSQGRDTGELFF.

The chain couples TRBV18 to TRBJ1-2; D might be TRBD1 (5 bases). This CDR3 is built from 12 residues. Germline V gene sequence: CDR1 KGHSH, CDR2 LQKENI. Trimming removed 5 bases from V and 7 bases from J, with 11 bases in between. Written as DNA, the CDR3 is TGTGCCAGCTCATCGTCCAGGGCTGGCTACACCTTC. Amino acids: CASSSSRAGYTF.

The chain's CDR3 is CASSHRVEDYGYTF. The CDR3 DNA reads as TGTGCCAGCAGTCACAGGGTAGAGGACTATGGCTACACCTTC. V gene TRBV7-9 combines with J gene TRBJ1-2; tentatively, D is TRBD1 (6 bases). The ends were cut back, 6 bases at V and 3 bases at J, with 14 bases in the middle. CDR1 and CDR2 from the germline V gene are SEHNR and FQNEAQ (reference sequence). The CDR3 consists of 14 residues.

The CDR3 sequence: CASSEVGVSTEAFF. The CDR3 DNA is TGTGCCAGCAGTGAAGTGGGGGTGTCCACTGAAGCTTTCTTT. The J gene is TRBJ1-1, the V gene TRBV2, with D possibly matching TRBD1 (5 bases). The ends were cut back, 1 base at V and 4 bases at J, with 10 bases in the middle. CDR1 and CDR2 (germline): SNHLY, FYNNEI. CDR3 size: 14 residues.

The rearrangement links TRBV30 to TRBJ1-6; D is perhaps TRBD1 (6 bases). CDR3 length: 14 amino acids. V was pared by 0 bases and J by 10 bases, with 13 bases between. Per the germline V gene, CDR1 is GTSNPN and CDR2 is SVGIG (reference sequence). CDR3 nucleotide sequence: TGTGCCTGGAGTGTAGGAGGGGGTCTATCACCCCTCCACTTT. Its translation: CAWSVGGGLSPLHF.

As regards this clone: Within the sample, other DNA sequences also encode this same CDR3. The chain joins TRBV6-5 to TRBJ1-3, with TRBD1 matching 8 bases. Losses at the gene ends were 0 bases for V and 0 bases for J; bases not matched to a gene: 1. Germline loops: CDR1 MNHEY, CDR2 SVGAGI. The CDR3 extends over 16 amino acids. CDR3 sequence: CASSYSGQGSGNTIYF. In DNA, the CDR3 is TGTGCCAGCAGTTACTCAGGACAGGGCTCTGGAAACACCATATATTTT.

The genes are TRBV6-5 and TRBJ2-1, with D perhaps being TRBD1 or TRBD2 (7 bases each). CDR1 and CDR2 (germline): MNHEY, SVGAGI. Trimming pared 4 bases from V and 4 bases from J, leaving 14 bases between. This CDR3 comprises 15 residues. The chain's CDR3 is CASSSGGGRYNEQFF. CDR3 DNA: TGTGCCAGCAGTTCAGGGGGGGGCCGATACAATGAGCAGTTCTTC.